Each of the 19 T cell receptor beta chains below was sequenced from the same sample in a study of T cells in localized non-small cell lung cancer. The method was immunoSEQ multiplex PCR; TCRdb's version includes in-frame clones alone and lacks a portion of them. The data hold over 25,000 clones, with about nine tenths observed a single time. The starting material was peripheral blood, obtained before any cancer treatment. These receptors originate from a woman aged 40-69 years with stage I lung adenocarcinoma.

J is TRBJ2-1 and V is TRBV7-2, with D hard to call. The V gene lost 0 bases and the J gene lost 7 bases, with 7 bases spanning the gap. Germline CDR1 SGHTA, CDR2 FQGNSA. This CDR3 is built from 13 residues. CDR3 loop: CASSLARENEQFF. CDR3 nucleotide sequence: TGTGCCAGCAGCTTAGCGAGAGAGAATGAGCAGTTCTTC.

The chain links TRBV15 to TRBJ1-1, with D unresolved. The germline CDR1 and CDR2 sequences are LNHNV and YYDKDF (reference sequence). V was trimmed by 0 bases and J by 3 bases, leaving 5 bases between them. This CDR3 contains 13 residues. In nucleotides, the CDR3 is TGTGCCACCAGCAGAGAAAGGGACACTGAAGCTTTCTTT. Translating gives CATSRERDTEAFF. Filled out from reference TRBV15 and TRBJ1-1, the complete variable domain reads DAMVIQNPRYQVTQFGKPVTLSCSQTLNHNVMYWYQQKSSQAPKLLFHYYDKDFNNEADTPDNFQSRRPNTSFCFLDIRSPGLGDTAMYLCATSRERDTEAFFGQGTRLTVV.

Here the CDR3 DNA reads TGTGCCAGCACCCCAGTCAGGACCTTCTACGAGCAGTACTTC. It codes for CASTPVRTFYEQYF. V gene TRBV6-1 combines with J gene TRBJ2-7; D is unresolved. V was clipped by 7 bases and J by 3 bases, with 16 bases between them. The CDR3 is 14 amino acids. Germline CDR1 reads MNHNS; CDR2 reads SASEGT.

This sequence joins TRBV7-2 and TRBJ1-2, with D unclear. The V and J ends lost 5 bases and 4 bases respectively, with 17 bases between them. The CDR3 totals 15 residues. Germline-derived CDR1 and CDR2 are SGHTA and FQGNSA. This CDR3 is CASSGREASGYGYTF. The DNA for the CDR3 is TGTGCCAGCAGCGGCCGGGAAGCATCAGGCTATGGCTACACCTTC. The whole variable domain, remainder taken from reference TRBV7-2 and TRBJ1-2, is GAGVSQSPSNKVTEKGKDVELRCDPISGHTALYWYRQSLGQGLEFLIYFQGNSAPDKSGLPSDRFSAERTGGSVSTLTIQRTQQEDSAVYLCASSGREASGYGYTFGSGTRLTVV.

The sample holds one count of this clone. The chain combines TRBV28 with TRBJ2-7; D unresolved. Germline CDR1 and CDR2: MDHEN and SYDVKM. V was clipped by 6 bases and J by 5 bases, with 14 bases between them. This CDR3 spans 13 amino acids. This chain's CDR3 is CASSRGRLDEQYF. The DNA of the CDR3 is TGTGCCAGCAGCCGAGGACGACTGGACGAGCAGTACTTC.

V usage is TRBV30 and J usage is TRBJ2-7, with D possibly matching TRBD1 (5 bases). The germline gives CDR1 GTSNPN, CDR2 SVGIG (reference sequence). The CDR3 has 13 residues. The V and J ends lost 0 bases and 2 bases respectively, with 8 bases between them. The CDR3 DNA sequence: TGTGCCTGGAGTGTATGGGGCACCTACGAGCAGTACTTC. This codes for CAWSVWGTYEQYF.

This clone was observed once. The chain uses TRBV4-3 and TRBJ2-5; 7 nucleotides agree with TRBD1. With 1 base clipped from V and 4 bases from J, the junction kept 15 bases outside the gene matches. This CDR3 is built from 18 residues. Germline lookup yields CDR1 LGHNA and CDR2 YSLEER. This CDR3 reads CASSQGLSKGAGLETQYF. The CDR3 DNA follows: TGCGCCAGCAGCCAAGGGCTCAGCAAGGGGGCAGGTCTAGAGACCCAGTACTTC.

This clone was found once. The chain combines TRBV7-3 with TRBJ2-2, with TRBD2 matching 7 bases. Trimming at V came to 3 bases and at J to 4 bases, leaving 5 bases not matched to a gene. The CDR3 is 15 amino acids. Germline assignment: CDR1 SGHTA and CDR2 FQGTGA. The CDR3 nucleotides are TGTGCCAGCAGCTTCGCGGGAGTGAGCACCGGGGAGCTGTTTTTT. Encoded protein: CASSFAGVSTGELFF.

This clone is medium-sized. The chain joins TRBV6-1 to TRBJ1-5; 11 nucleotides align to TRBD1. Germline lookup yields CDR1 MNHNS and CDR2 SASEGT. The V gene end was trimmed by 2 bases and the J gene end by 6 bases; junction bases not matched to a gene: 9. This CDR3 has 17 residues. DNA of the CDR3: TGTGCCAGCAGTGAAAGCCTACGGACAGGGGGCGTTCAGCCCCAGCATTTT. Translated: CASSESLRTGGVQPQHF.

The chain is built from TRBV7-2 and TRBJ1-6, with TRBD1 matching over 8 bases. This CDR3 has 15 residues. CDR1 is SGHTA, CDR2 FQGNSA, per germline. The trim removed 5 bases at V and 6 bases at J, leaving 6 bases unmatched. The CDR3, as DNA: TGTGCCAGCAGCGTACAGGGGGATCCTAATTCACCCCTCCACTTT. The encoded protein is CASSVQGDPNSPLHF. Full variable domain (outside the CDR3, taken from reference TRBV7-2 and TRBJ1-6): GAGVSQSPSNKVTEKGKDVELRCDPISGHTALYWYRQSLGQGLEFLIYFQGNSAPDKSGLPSDRFSAERTGGSVSTLTIQRTQQEDSAVYLCASSVQGDPNSPLHFGNGTRLTVT.

The V and J genes are TRBV11-2 and TRBJ2-4, with 12 bases that match TRBD2. Germline V CDR1 and CDR2: SGHAT, FQNNGV. There are 15 residues in the CDR3. V dropped 5 bases and J dropped 4; count of bases not matched to a gene: 3. The CDR3: CASSATSGSKNIQYF. CDR3 sequence (DNA): TGTGCCAGCAGCGCGACTAGCGGGAGTAAAAACATTCAGTACTTC.

This clone appeared once. J is TRBJ2-3 and V is TRBV6-4; 9 bases are shared with TRBD2. Germline V gives CDR1 MRHNA, CDR2 SNTAGT. The CDR3 is 14 amino acids. Trimming removed 2 bases from V and 6 bases from J; junction bases left unmatched: 3. DNA for the CDR3: TGTGCCAGCAGTGACGGCGGGGGGGCGGATACGCAGTATTTT. This gives the protein CASSDGGGADTQYF.

The chain links TRBV6-1 to TRBJ1-1; D gene unclear. The V end lost 2 bases, the J end lost 3 bases, and 4 bases lay between the germline ends. The CDR3 extends over 12 amino acids. Germline V gives CDR1 MNHNS, CDR2 SASEGT. The CDR3 here is CASSERHTEAFF. The CDR3 coding sequence is TGTGCCAGCAGTGAAAGGCACACTGAAGCTTTCTTT.

CDR3 loop: CATLGQGANYGYTF. In DNA form, the CDR3 reads TGTGCCACCCTAGGACAGGGGGCTAACTATGGCTACACCTTC. The J gene is TRBJ1-2, the V gene TRBV6-5; 10 nucleotides match TRBD1. The V and J ends lost 10 bases and 0 bases, in that order; junction bases with no gene match: 5. Germline assignment: CDR1 MNHEY and CDR2 SVGAGI. The CDR3 covers 14 residues.

The J gene is TRBJ2-1, the V gene TRBV29-1; TRBD2 might be the D (5 bases). CDR1 SQVTM and CDR2 ANQGSEA come from the germline V gene. Trimming took 5 bases from V and 5 from J, leaving 13 bases between them. The CDR3 extends over 13 amino acids. The CDR3 loop is CSVSMTRDNEQFF. The CDR3 coding sequence is TGCAGCGTTAGCATGACGAGGGACAATGAGCAGTTCTTC.

This clone has just one count. The chain has TRBV5-1 and TRBJ2-7; D unclear. The CDR3 spans 15 residues. V was trimmed by 3 bases and J by 0 bases, leaving 13 bases between them. Germline values: CDR1 SGHRS, CDR2 YFSETQ. As DNA, the CDR3 is TGCGCCAGCAGCTCCCGTGACGGAAGCTCCTACGAGCAGTACTTC. It encodes CASSSRDGSSYEQYF.

The rearrangement joins TRBV18 to TRBJ1-2; TRBD1 matches at 8 bases. Germline trimming cut 3 bases from V and 6 bases from J; bases unmatched to any gene: 9. Germline V CDR1 and CDR2: KGHSH, LQKENI. The CDR3 covers 15 residues. Written as DNA, the CDR3 is TGTGCCAGCTCACCGACAGGGGCCATAATAGATGGCTACACCTTC. Residues: CASSPTGAIIDGYTF.

The gene calls are TRBV12-5 and TRBJ2-3; a weak D match, TRBD1 (6 bases). With 6 bases removed from V and 2 bases from J, the gap between germline ends came to 18 bases. This CDR3 comprises 16 residues. The germline V gene encodes CDR1 LGHNT and CDR2 FRNRAP. The DNA for the CDR3 is TGTGCTAGTGGATCCGGGACATCACCCTTCACAGATACGCAGTATTTT. Protein product: CASGSGTSPFTDTQYF.

This chain joins TRBV5-1 and TRBJ2-1, with TRBD2 matching over 8 bases. The V gene's germline CDR1 is SGHRS and CDR2 YFSETQ. The V and J ends lost 0 bases and 7 bases, in that order; junction bases with no gene match: 9. This CDR3 has 16 residues. CDR3 nucleotide sequence: TGCGCCAGCAGCTTGGAACCGGGAGGGGTATCGAATGAGCAGTTCTTC. Amino acid sequence: CASSLEPGGVSNEQFF.